A single sample is the source of the 25 T cell receptor beta chains below, sequenced in a study of identical twins. Using its own MiXCR run on the 5' RACE reads, TCRdb lists one record per CDR3 protein. The sample lists roughly 250,000 distinct CDR3 sequences, 6.5% to 9% occurring once. The same specimen was also included in a second study, on yellow fever vaccine responses in identical twins.

Specimen: CD8+ T cells sorted from blood. These receptors were obtained from a woman aged 18-29 years in good health.

This clonotype was seen more than once but under ten times. The chain uses TRBV7-9 and TRBJ1-3, with 7 positions matching TRBD1. CDR1 and CDR2 from the germline V gene are SEHNR and FQNEAQ (reference sequence). Germline trimming cut 4 bases from V and 5 bases from J; bases unmatched to any gene: 8. This CDR3 comprises 15 residues. The CDR3 nucleotides are TGTGCCAGCAGCTCCCCGGGACAGCCGCGAAACACCATATATTTT. This encodes CASSSPGQPRNTIYF.

CDR3: CASSYGSGVVEGYTF. Here the CDR3 DNA reads TGTGCCAGCAGTTACGGGTCAGGGGTGGTGGAGGGCTACACCTTC. The chain combines TRBV6-5 with TRBJ1-2; tentative D call: TRBD1 (6 bases). Germline lookup yields CDR1 MNHEY and CDR2 SVGAGI. The CDR3 is made up of 15 amino acids. Between the trimmed V and J ends, which lost 2 bases and 8 bases, there was a span of 18 bases.

The CDR3 here is CASSFGSVIGQETQYF. In DNA, the CDR3 is TGTGCCAGCAGCTTTGGGTCCGTGATAGGTCAAGAGACCCAGTACTTC. The rearrangement joins TRBV11-2 to TRBJ2-5; unclear D gene. CDR1 is SGHAT and CDR2 is FQNNGV in the germline V gene. The length of the CDR3 is 16 residues. V lost 3 bases to trimming and J lost 2 bases, with 16 bases between them.

This clonotype came up a few times. V is TRBV24-1 and J is TRBJ2-2; 9 bases agree with TRBD1. This CDR3 is built from 16 residues. Germline CDR1 and CDR2: KGHDR and SFDVKD. The V and J ends lost 1 base and 3 bases, in that order; junction bases with no gene match: 2. CDR3 sequence (DNA): TGTGCCACCAGTGATTTACAGGGGGCCTACACCGGGGAGCTGTTTTTT. Amino acids: CATSDLQGAYTGELFF.

The V gene is TRBV20-1, the J gene TRBJ2-2, with D hard to call. V lost 0 bases, J lost 0 bases, and 11 bases lay in between. CDR3 length equals 16 residues. The germline gives CDR1 DFQATT, CDR2 SNEGSKA (reference sequence). CDR3 in amino acids: CSARDPRAPNTGELFF. In nucleotides, the CDR3 is TGCAGTGCTAGAGATCCTCGGGCCCCGAACACCGGGGAGCTGTTTTTT.

This chain connects TRBV12-3 or TRBV12-4 to TRBJ2-1, with 10 positions matching TRBD2. The CDR3 consists of 18 residues. V lost 10 bases to trimming and J lost 6 bases; unmatched junction nucleotides: 21. CDR3: CATKTRELAGRNTNEQFF. CDR3 bases: TGTGCCACCAAAACCCGAGAACTAGCGGGGCGGAACACCAATGAGCAGTTCTTC.

The table lists this clonotype with many counts. V is TRBV29-1 and J is TRBJ1-2; possibly TRBD1 for D (6 bases). The V gene's germline CDR1 is SQVTM and CDR2 ANQGSEA. Between the trimmed V and J ends, which lost 6 bases and 1 base, there was a span of 15 bases. CDR3 length: 14 residues. The CDR3 DNA reads TGCAGCGTGTCCACAGGGTACGATAACTATGGCTACACCTTC. Encoded protein: CSVSTGYDNYGYTF.

The rearrangement links TRBV18 to TRBJ1-6, with 10 bases identical to TRBD1. The CDR3 covers 15 residues. Germline trimming cut 6 bases from V and 9 bases from J; bases unmatched to any gene: 8. Germline V gene data show CDR1 as KGHSH and CDR2 as LQKENI. CDR3 DNA sequence: TGTGCCAGCTCCCTGACAGGGGGCACGGTTTCACCCCTCCACTTT. This translates into CASSLTGGTVSPLHF.

This clonotype has at least ten counts. V and J are TRBV7-7 and TRBJ2-1, with D perhaps assigned TRBD1 or TRBD2 (6 bases each). The CDR3 extends over 19 amino acids. V shed 2 bases and J shed 5 bases, with 25 bases lying between them. Germline CDR1 SSHAT, CDR2 FNYEAQ (reference sequence). CDR3 loop: CASSLRGPGSVLRDNEQFF. The CDR3 bases are TGTGCCAGCAGCTTACGGGGGCCCGGTAGCGTTCTAAGGGACAATGAGCAGTTCTTC.

The chain carries TRBV2 and TRBJ2-5, with a possible D match to TRBD2 (5 bases). The CDR3 runs 20 residues. Trimming left V 6 bases short and J 2 bases short, with 31 bases between. Germline assignment: CDR1 SNHLY and CDR2 FYNNEI. CDR3 nucleotides: TGTGCCAGCAGATTCCCTTTGGCCCTAGCCAGTATTCCGTTACAAGAGACCCAGTACTTC. The encoded protein is CASRFPLALASIPLQETQYF.

J is TRBJ2-1 and V is TRBV7-3; D gene unclear. CDR1 and CDR2 from the germline V gene are SGHTA and FQGTGA. V was clipped by 4 bases and J by 9 bases, with 19 bases between them. The CDR3 consists of 15 residues. Here the CDR3 DNA reads TGTGCCAGCAGCTCCTCTAGTTTCGGCGACGGTGAGCAGTTCTTC. Its protein is CASSSSSFGDGEQFF.

This clonotype was found many times. The J gene is TRBJ2-1, the V gene TRBV6-6, with a weak D call TRBD1 (6 bases). Trimming removed 2 bases from V and 12 bases from J, with 11 bases in between. This CDR3 has 12 amino acids. The germline gives CDR1 MNHNY, CDR2 SVGAGI (reference sequence). CDR3 loop: CASSYQGQGQFF. The CDR3 DNA reads TGTGCCAGCAGTTACCAGGGGCAAGGGCAGTTCTTC.

CDR3 in DNA: TGTGCCAACCTACCCAAGAACACCGGGGAGCTGTTTTTT. The encoded protein is CANLPKNTGELFF. V gene TRBV2 combines with J gene TRBJ2-2; D is undetermined. V was cut by 10 bases and J by 1 base, with 10 bases left in between. The CDR3 covers 13 residues. The germline V gene has CDR1 SNHLY and CDR2 FYNNEI.

Many counts were recorded for this clonotype. The V and J genes are TRBV5-1 and TRBJ1-1; unclear D gene. The V end lost 6 bases, the J end lost 1 base, and 16 bases lay between the germline ends. Germline V gene lookup returns CDR1 SGHRS and CDR2 YFSETQ. The CDR3 runs 15 residues. The CDR3 region is CASTTTPEKNTEAFF. The CDR3 region has the DNA TGCGCCAGCACTACGACACCGGAAAAGAACACTGAAGCTTTCTTT.

The genes are TRBV6-5 and TRBJ2-3; the D gene could be TRBD1 or TRBD2 (5 bases each). CDR1 is MNHEY and CDR2 is SVGAGI in the germline V gene. Trimming shortened V by 2 bases and J by 2 bases, and 11 bases separated the two germline ends. This CDR3 spans 15 amino acids. The CDR3 DNA reads as TGTGCCAGCAGTTACGGGGACGGATTCACAGATACGCAGTATTTT. Its translation: CASSYGDGFTDTQYF.

This clonotype was observed a few times. The V call is TRBV29-1, the J call TRBJ2-7; possibly TRBD2 for D (5 bases). V dropped 6 bases and J dropped 0 bases, with 12 bases sitting between them. CDR3 size: 13 residues. The germline V gene encodes CDR1 SQVTM and CDR2 ANQGSEA. The CDR3 nucleotides read TGCAGCGTCGGACTGACGAGCTCCTACGAGCAGTACTTC. It encodes CSVGLTSSYEQYF.

This clonotype was picked up many times. The rearrangement links TRBV10-3 to TRBJ2-3, with no clear D. The CDR3 covers 13 residues. CDR1 and CDR2 from the germline V gene are ENHRY and SYGVKD. V shed 0 bases and J shed 0 bases, with 1 base lying between them. CDR3 protein: CAISESSTDTQYF. The CDR3 nucleotides are TGTGCCATCAGTGAGTCCAGCACAGATACGCAGTATTTT.

The table lists this clonotype with many counts. The CDR3 reads CSVEDREGLVGNIQYF. The CDR3 DNA sequence: TGCAGCGTTGAAGATCGCGAAGGGCTCGTGGGAAACATTCAGTACTTC. This chain connects TRBV29-1 to TRBJ2-4; D unresolved. Per the germline V gene, CDR1 is SQVTM and CDR2 is ANQGSEA. The CDR3 consists of 16 residues. V shed 0 bases and J shed 6 bases, with 18 bases lying between them. The complete variable domain, with remaining parts taken from reference TRBV29-1 and TRBJ2-4, reads SAVISQKPSRDICQRGTSLTIQCQVDSQVTMMFWYRQQPGQSLTLIATANQGSEATYESGFVIDKFPISRPNLTFSTLTVSNMSPEDSSIYLCSVEDREGLVGNIQYFGAGTRLSVL.

A few counts support this clonotype. J is TRBJ2-6 and V is TRBV20-1; 10 positions match TRBD1. This CDR3 has 18 amino acids. V lost 4 bases and J lost 4; bases outside the gene matches: 13. Germline assignment: CDR1 DFQATT and CDR2 SNEGSKA (reference sequence). The CDR3 region has the DNA TGCAGTGCTACCGGCCGGGACAGGGGTGGAAAAGGGGCCAACGTCCTGACTTTC. Translated, it gives CSATGRDRGGKGANVLTF.

This clonotype has ten or more counts. The chain employs TRBV4-1 and TRBJ2-1; 11 nucleotides align to TRBD2. This CDR3 comprises 16 residues. Germline CDR1 and CDR2: MGHRA and YSYEKL. V trimming: 4 bases; J trimming: 1 base; junction bases outside the gene matches: 3. Here the CDR3 reads CASSPGLAVSYNEQFF. CDR3 bases: TGCGCCAGCAGCCCGGGACTAGCGGTATCCTACAATGAGCAGTTCTTC.

The chain links TRBV5-8 to TRBJ2-2; D unclear. Germline loops: CDR1 SGHTS, CDR2 YDEGEE. The CDR3 has 14 residues. Trimming took off 4 bases at V and 3 bases at J, with 10 bases between the two ends. The DNA for the CDR3 is TGTGCCAGCAGCGACGGACCCTACACCGGGGAGCTGTTTTTT. It translates to CASSDGPYTGELFF.

At least ten counts were recorded for this clonotype. The CDR3 coding sequence is TGTGCCACCAGTGATTCGGACAGGGGTTACGAGCAGTACGTC. Translating gives CATSDSDRGYEQYV. This chain joins TRBV24-1 and TRBJ2-7, with 9 bases that match TRBD1. The ends lost 2 bases at V and 4 bases at J; junction bases unmatched: 2. In germline, CDR1 is KGHDR, CDR2 SFDVKD. This CDR3 contains 14 residues.

CDR3 region: CAISESGLARTTDTQYF. CDR3 sequence (DNA): TGTGCCATCAGTGAGTCCGGACTAGCGAGGACCACAGATACGCAGTATTTT. V and J are TRBV10-3 and TRBJ2-3; 9 nucleotides match TRBD2. Germline V lookup: CDR1 ENHRY, CDR2 SYGVKD. Trimming took 0 bases from V and 2 from J; bases not matched to a gene: 6. CDR3 size: 17 residues.

J is TRBJ2-1 and V is TRBV11-2; D gene ambiguous. Germline values: CDR1 SGHAT, CDR2 FQNNGV. The CDR3 spans 14 residues. Trimming pared 5 bases from V and 0 bases from J, leaving 8 bases between. This CDR3 is CASSTEGSYNEQFF. DNA of the CDR3: TGTGCCAGCAGCACAGAAGGCTCCTACAATGAGCAGTTCTTC.

This clonotype was picked up many times. For the CDR3, the DNA is TGTGCCACCCAGGGCGACCGGACCTACGAGCAGTACGTC. Its protein is CATQGDRTYEQYV. This chain joins TRBV11-2 and TRBJ2-7; a possible D gene is TRBD1 (5 bases). The CDR3 totals 13 residues. The V gene lost 10 bases and the J gene lost 2 bases, with 15 bases spanning the gap. CDR1 SGHAT and CDR2 FQNNGV come from the germline V gene.